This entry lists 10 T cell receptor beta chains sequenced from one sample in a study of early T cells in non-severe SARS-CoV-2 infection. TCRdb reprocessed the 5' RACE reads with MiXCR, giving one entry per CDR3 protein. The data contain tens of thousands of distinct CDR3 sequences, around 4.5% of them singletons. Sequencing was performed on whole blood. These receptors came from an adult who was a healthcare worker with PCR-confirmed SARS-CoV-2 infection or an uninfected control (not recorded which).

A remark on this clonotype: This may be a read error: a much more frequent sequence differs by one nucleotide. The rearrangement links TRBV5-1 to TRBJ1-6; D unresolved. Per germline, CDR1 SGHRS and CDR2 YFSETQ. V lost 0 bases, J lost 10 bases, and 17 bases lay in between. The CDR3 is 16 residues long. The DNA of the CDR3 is TGCGCCAGCAGCTTGGCATGTGAGGGCCTTTCGTCACCCCTCCACTTT. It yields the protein CASSLACEGLSSPLHF.

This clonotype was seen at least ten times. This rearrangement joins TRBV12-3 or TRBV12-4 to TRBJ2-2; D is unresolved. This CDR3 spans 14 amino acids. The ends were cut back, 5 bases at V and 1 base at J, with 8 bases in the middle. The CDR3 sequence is CASSPSQNTGELFF. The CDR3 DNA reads TGTGCCAGCAGTCCGTCCCAGAACACCGGGGAGCTGTTTTTT.

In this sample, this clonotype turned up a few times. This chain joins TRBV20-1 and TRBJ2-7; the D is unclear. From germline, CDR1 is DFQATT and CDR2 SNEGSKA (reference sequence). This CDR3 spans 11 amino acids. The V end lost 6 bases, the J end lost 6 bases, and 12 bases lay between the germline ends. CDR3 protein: CSAPLAREQYF. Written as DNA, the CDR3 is TGCAGTGCGCCCTTAGCTCGCGAGCAGTACTTC.

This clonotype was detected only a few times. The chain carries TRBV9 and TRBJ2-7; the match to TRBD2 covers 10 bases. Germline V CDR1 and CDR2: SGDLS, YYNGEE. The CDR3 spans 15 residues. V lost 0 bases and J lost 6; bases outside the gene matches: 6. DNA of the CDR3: TGTGCCAGCAGCGTAGCTAGCGGGAGTACGGGCGAGCAGTACTTC. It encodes CASSVASGSTGEQYF.

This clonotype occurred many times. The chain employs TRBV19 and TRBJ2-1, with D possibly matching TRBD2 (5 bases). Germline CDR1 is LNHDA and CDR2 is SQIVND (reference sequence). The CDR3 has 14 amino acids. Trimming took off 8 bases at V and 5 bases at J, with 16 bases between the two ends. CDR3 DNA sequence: TGTGCCAGTCTGAGGGCGGCTACGGACAATGAGCAGTTCTTC. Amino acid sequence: CASLRAATDNEQFF.

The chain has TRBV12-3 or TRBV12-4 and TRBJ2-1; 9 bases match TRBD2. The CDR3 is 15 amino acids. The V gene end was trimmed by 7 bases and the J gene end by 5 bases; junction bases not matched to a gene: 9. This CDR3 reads CASIPRLAANNEQFF. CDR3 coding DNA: TGTGCCAGCATTCCCCGACTAGCGGCTAACAATGAGCAGTTCTTC.

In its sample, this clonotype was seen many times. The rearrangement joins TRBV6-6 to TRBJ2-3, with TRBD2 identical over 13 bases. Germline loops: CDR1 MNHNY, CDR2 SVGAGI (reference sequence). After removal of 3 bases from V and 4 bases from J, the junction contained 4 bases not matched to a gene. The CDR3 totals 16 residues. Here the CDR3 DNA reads TGTGCCAGCAGTTATTTACTAGCGGGAGGGTCAGATACGCAGTATTTT. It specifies CASSYLLAGGSDTQYF.

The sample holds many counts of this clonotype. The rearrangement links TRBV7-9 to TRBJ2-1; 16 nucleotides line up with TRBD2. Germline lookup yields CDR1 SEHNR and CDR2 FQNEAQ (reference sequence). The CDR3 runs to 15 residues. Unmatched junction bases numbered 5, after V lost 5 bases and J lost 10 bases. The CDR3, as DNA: TGTGCCAGCAGCCCACCGGGACTAGCGGGAGGGGAGCAGTTCTTC. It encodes CASSPPGLAGGEQFF.

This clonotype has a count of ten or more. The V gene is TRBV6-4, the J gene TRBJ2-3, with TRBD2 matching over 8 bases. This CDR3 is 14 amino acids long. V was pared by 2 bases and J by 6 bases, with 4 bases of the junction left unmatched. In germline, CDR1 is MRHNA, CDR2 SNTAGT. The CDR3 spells CASSDGAGADTQYF. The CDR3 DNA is TGTGCCAGCAGTGACGGAGCGGGAGCTGATACGCAGTATTTT.

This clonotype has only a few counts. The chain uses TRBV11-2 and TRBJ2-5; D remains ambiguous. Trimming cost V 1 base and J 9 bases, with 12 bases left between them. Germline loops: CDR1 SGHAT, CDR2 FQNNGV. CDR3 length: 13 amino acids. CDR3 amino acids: CASSLVGPSPQYF. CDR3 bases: TGTGCCAGCAGCTTAGTCGGGCCCTCGCCCCAGTACTTC.